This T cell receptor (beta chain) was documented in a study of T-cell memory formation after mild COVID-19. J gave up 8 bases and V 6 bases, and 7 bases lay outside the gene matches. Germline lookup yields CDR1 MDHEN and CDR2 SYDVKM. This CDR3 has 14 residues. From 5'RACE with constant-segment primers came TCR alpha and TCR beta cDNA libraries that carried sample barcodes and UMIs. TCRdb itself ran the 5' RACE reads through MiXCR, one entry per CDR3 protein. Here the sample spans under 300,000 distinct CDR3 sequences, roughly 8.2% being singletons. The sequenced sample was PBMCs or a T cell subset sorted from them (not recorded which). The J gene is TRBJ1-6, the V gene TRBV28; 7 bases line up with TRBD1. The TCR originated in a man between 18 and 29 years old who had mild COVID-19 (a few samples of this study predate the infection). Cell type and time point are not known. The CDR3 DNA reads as TGTGCCAGCAGCCCTTATACAGGGGATTCACCCCTCCACTTT. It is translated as CASSPYTGDSPLHF.